The 30 T cell receptor beta chains listed next were all sequenced from one sample in a study of T cells after posttransplantation cyclophosphamide. Clones were read by immunoSEQ multiplex PCR, and TCRdb kept only the in-frame ones, dropping some. The sample yields about 22,000 clones, about 89% seen once. Methotrexate plus calcineurin inhibitor accompanied controls' myeloablative marrow transplants; sampling was 1 year later. Sequencing was performed on PBMCs, taken after an allogeneic stem cell transplant with a calcineurin inhibitor and methotrexate. The receptors stem from a female patient aged 50 to 60 who received an allogeneic stem cell transplant from an unrelated donor, was CMV-positive, and had chronic GVHD only. Some T cells may have originated in the graft donor.

The chain joins TRBV6-6 to TRBJ2-5; TRBD2 aligns across 11 bases. This CDR3 spans 15 amino acids. V trimming: 8 bases; J trimming: 11 bases; junction bases outside the gene matches: 16. In germline, CDR1 is MNHNY, CDR2 SVGAGI (reference sequence). The CDR3 DNA reads as TGTGCCAGCGGGGACCTTAGCGGGAGGGCCGGTCGGCAGTACTTC. Protein: CASGDLSGRAGRQYF.

The gene calls are TRBV2 and TRBJ2-5, with D perhaps matching TRBD1 (6 bases). This CDR3 region has 14 residues. The germline CDR1 and CDR2 sequences are SNHLY and FYNNEI. V gave up 2 bases and J gave up 4 bases, with 11 bases separating them. CDR3: CASSENRVGETQYF. CDR3 DNA: TGTGCCAGCAGTGAAAACAGGGTTGGAGAGACCCAGTACTTC.

A few counts support this clone. The chain couples TRBV7-9 to TRBJ2-2; 9 bases agree with TRBD2. V dropped 2 bases and J dropped 6; count of bases not matched to a gene: 4. Germline CDR1 SEHNR, CDR2 FQNEAQ (reference sequence). The CDR3 runs to 15 residues. The CDR3 spells CASSLIAGAAGELFF. The CDR3 DNA is TGTGCCAGCAGCTTAATAGCGGGAGCGGCCGGGGAGCTGTTTTTT.

The chain employs TRBV2 and TRBJ1-1; TRBD1 might be the D (5 bases). Germline CDR1 and CDR2: SNHLY and FYNNEI. The CDR3 consists of 17 residues. The germline V and J ends were trimmed by 7 bases and 1 base, with 22 bases remaining between them. CDR3 region: CASNEEGWGGRNTEAFF. CDR3 DNA: TGTGCCAGCAATGAGGAGGGGTGGGGTGGCAGGAACACTGAAGCTTTCTTT. Full variable domain (rest looked up from reference TRBV2 and TRBJ1-1): EPEVTQTPSHQVTQMGQEVILRCVPISNHLYFYWYRQILGQKVEFLVSFYNNEISEKSEIFDDQFSVERPDGSNFTLKIRSTKLEDSAMYFCASNEEGWGGRNTEAFFGQGTRLTVV.

The genes are TRBV6-1 and TRBJ1-5; 8 bases are shared with TRBD1. V was clipped by 3 bases and J by 9 bases; unmatched bases: 7. Per the germline V gene, CDR1 is MNHNS and CDR2 is SASEGT. This CDR3 is 14 amino acids long. The CDR3 DNA sequence: TGTGCCAGCAGTGACAGACAGGGGATAAGGCCCCAGCATTTT. Translated: CASSDRQGIRPQHF.

The chain is built from TRBV5-1 and TRBJ2-5; the D gene is possibly TRBD2 (6 bases). Germline loops: CDR1 SGHRS, CDR2 YFSETQ. The V end was cut by 2 bases, the J end by 11 bases, with 16 bases between. This CDR3 contains 13 residues. The CDR3 sequence: CASSFMGGGEQYF. CDR3 in DNA: TGCGCCAGCAGCTTCATGGGAGGAGGGGAGCAGTACTTC. Complete variable domain (other parts from reference TRBV5-1 and TRBJ2-5): KAGVTQTPRYLIKTRGQQVTLSCSPISGHRSVSWYQQTPGQGLQFLFEYFSETQRNKGNFPGRFSGRQFSNSRSEMNVSTLELGDSALYLCASSFMGGGEQYFGPGTRLLVL.

The V gene is TRBV25-1, the J gene TRBJ1-2; no clear D. Deletions cut 2 bases from V and 2 bases from J, with 15 bases between. The CDR3 loop spans 16 amino acids. From germline, CDR1 is MGHDK and CDR2 SYGVNS. The CDR3 region is CASSEESPGGNYGYTF. CDR3 sequence (DNA): TGTGCCAGCAGTGAAGAAAGCCCCGGAGGGAACTATGGCTACACCTTC.

The gene calls are TRBV11-2 and TRBJ2-1, with 8 bases identical to TRBD2. The CDR3 spans 14 residues. V was clipped by 3 bases and J by 7 bases; unmatched bases: 5. Germline V CDR1 and CDR2: SGHAT, FQNNGV. The chain's CDR3 is CASSLSGSRNEQFF. Written as DNA, the CDR3 is TGTGCCAGCAGCTTGAGCGGGAGCAGGAATGAGCAGTTCTTC.

This clone came up a few times. The genes are TRBV28 and TRBJ1-5, with D perhaps matching TRBD1 (6 bases). Germline V gene lookup returns CDR1 MDHEN and CDR2 SYDVKM. The CDR3 contains 13 residues. The V and J ends lost 6 bases and 9 bases respectively, with 15 bases between them. CDR3 loop: CASSLETGMPQHF. DNA of the CDR3: TGTGCCAGCAGCCTCGAAACAGGGATGCCCCAGCATTTT.

This chain links TRBV5-1 with TRBJ1-6, with D possibly matching TRBD1 (6 bases). Per the germline V gene, CDR1 is SGHRS and CDR2 is YFSETQ. This CDR3 comprises 14 residues. Trimming removed 2 bases at V and 9 bases at J, with 12 bases between. The CDR3 DNA follows: TGCGCCAGCAGCTTAGGGCAGGGGATTTCACCCCTCCACTTT. Translating it yields CASSLGQGISPLHF.

The V and J genes are TRBV5-5 and TRBJ2-7, with 11 bases lining up with TRBD2. Germline CDR1 is SGHKS and CDR2 is YYEKEE (reference sequence). The junction had 2 bases not matched to a gene; V was cut back by 4 bases and J by 2 bases. The CDR3 spans 14 residues. CDR3 amino acids: CASSGTSGAYEQYF. CDR3 sequence (DNA): TGTGCCAGCAGCGGGACTAGCGGAGCCTACGAGCAGTACTTC.

The chain uses TRBV5-4 and TRBJ2-7; TRBD2 agrees at 9 bases. Germline CDR1 SGHNT, CDR2 YYREEE (reference sequence). V gave up 0 bases and J gave up 3 bases; unmatched junction bases: 7. The CDR3 consists of 16 residues. The CDR3 protein is CASSLGGASGDYEQYF. CDR3 bases: TGTGCCAGCAGCTTGGGCGGGGCTAGCGGGGACTACGAGCAGTACTTC.

V and J are TRBV7-6 and TRBJ1-2; no definite D call. CDR3 size: 14 residues. CDR1 and CDR2 (germline): SGHVS, FNYEAQ. Trimming removed 5 bases from V and 3 bases from J, with 13 bases in between. The CDR3 is CASSPRRDYYGYTF. The CDR3 DNA is TGTGCCAGCAGCCCCAGACGGGATTACTATGGCTACACCTTC.

V is TRBV11-3 and J is TRBJ1-2, with 7 positions matching TRBD1. With V trimmed by 0 bases and J by 8 bases, 3 bases remained unmatched. Germline V CDR1 and CDR2: SGHNT, YENEEA. The CDR3 spans 13 residues. The CDR3 coding sequence is TGTGCCAGCAGCTTAGAGACAGGGTTGGGCTACACCTTC. Translated, it gives CASSLETGLGYTF.

The DNA for the CDR3 is TGTGCCAGCAGTGACCGGGACAGGACCTACAATGAGCAGTTCTTC. Translated, it gives CASSDRDRTYNEQFF. The rearrangement links TRBV6-1 to TRBJ2-1, with TRBD1 matching 8 bases. J gave up 2 bases and V 3 bases, and 3 bases lay outside the gene matches. This CDR3 comprises 15 residues. Germline CDR1 and CDR2: MNHNS and SASEGT.

The V and J genes are TRBV19 and TRBJ2-5; 7 nucleotides line up with TRBD1. The V and J ends lost 5 bases and 5 bases, in that order; junction bases with no gene match: 8. This CDR3 has 14 residues. Germline V gene lookup returns CDR1 LNHDA and CDR2 SQIVND (reference sequence). CDR3 protein: CASSAPGGSETQYF. CDR3 DNA: TGTGCCAGTAGTGCGCCAGGGGGTTCTGAGACCCAGTACTTC.

The chain combines TRBV15 with TRBJ1-1, with D maybe TRBD1 (6 bases). V lost 5 bases to trimming and J lost 5 bases, with 18 bases between them. The CDR3 loop spans 15 amino acids. Germline V gene data show CDR1 as LNHNV and CDR2 as YYDKDF (reference sequence). The CDR3 sequence: CATSEEQGSRTEAFF. The CDR3 DNA reads as TGTGCCACCAGCGAAGAACAGGGTTCAAGGACTGAAGCTTTCTTT.

A few counts support this clone. The chain joins TRBV2 to TRBJ1-4; D is ambiguous. There are 13 residues in the CDR3. Germline CDR1 and CDR2: SNHLY and FYNNEI. Trimming shortened V by 4 bases and J by 8 bases, and 11 bases separated the two germline ends. CDR3 region: CASSVQVWEKLFF. CDR3 coding DNA: TGTGCCAGCAGTGTGCAGGTGTGGGAAAAACTGTTTTTT.

The chain carries TRBV7-6 and TRBJ2-1, with TRBD2 matching 7 bases. The V gene's germline CDR1 is SGHVS and CDR2 FNYEAQ. CDR3 length: 15 amino acids. Trimming took 4 bases from V and 8 from J; bases not matched to a gene: 11. CDR3 sequence reads: CASSSWEGRFDEQFF. In DNA, the CDR3 is TGTGCCAGCAGCTCTTGGGAGGGTCGGTTCGATGAGCAGTTCTTC.

The sample holds one count of this clone. J is TRBJ2-4 and V is TRBV14; D is possibly TRBD1 (5 bases). The CDR3 contains 17 residues. Trimming took off 2 bases at V and 1 base at J, with 15 bases between the two ends. The germline V gene encodes CDR1 SGHDN and CDR2 FVKESK. The CDR3 bases are TGTGCCAGCAGCCAACACAAGGGAAAGGGGGCCAAAAACATTCAGTACTTC. It yields the protein CASSQHKGKGAKNIQYF.

V usage is TRBV6-1 and J usage is TRBJ1-1; possibly TRBD1 for D (6 bases). V lost 5 bases and J 4 bases, leaving 20 bases between the germline ends. The CDR3 length is 16 residues. Germline loops: CDR1 MNHNS, CDR2 SASEGT. CDR3 nucleotides: TGTGCCAGCAGTCAAGGCGGTAGGGGGTTGAGCACTGAAGCTTTCTTT. This codes for CASSQGGRGLSTEAFF.

This sequence joins TRBV9 and TRBJ2-2; TRBD2 agrees at 14 bases. Germline V gives CDR1 SGDLS, CDR2 YYNGEE. V lost 2 bases and J lost 4; bases outside the gene matches: 10. This CDR3 spans 19 amino acids. The CDR3 here is CASSVGRLAGGVRTGELFF. The CDR3 DNA is TGTGCCAGCAGCGTGGGTAGACTAGCGGGAGGGGTTCGCACCGGGGAGCTGTTTTTT.

The chain recombines TRBV19 with TRBJ2-5, with 7 bases aligning to TRBD2. The J call may not be correct, given that the DNA end is closer to TRBJ2-7. The CDR3 is 16 amino acids. Germline V gene lookup returns CDR1 LNHDA and CDR2 SQIVND (reference sequence). In DNA, the CDR3 is TGTGCCAGTAGTAGAGGGGTCGGGAGGAGGAACTACGAGCAGTACTTC. Translated, it gives CASSRGVGRRNYEQYF.

The chain combines TRBV7-3 with TRBJ2-1; the match to TRBD1 covers 8 bases. The CDR3 covers 18 residues. Germline loops: CDR1 SGHTA, CDR2 FQGTGA. J was trimmed by 9 bases and V by 2 bases; bases with no gene match: 18. The CDR3 is CASSLQGARPGGFGEQFF. In DNA, the CDR3 is TGTGCCAGCAGCTTACAGGGGGCTAGGCCGGGCGGGTTCGGTGAGCAGTTCTTC.

The chain joins TRBV7-9 to TRBJ2-7; 9 nucleotides align to TRBD2. CDR1 and CDR2 (germline): SEHNR, FQNEAQ (reference sequence). The ends lost 5 bases at V and 3 bases at J; junction bases unmatched: 11. The length of the CDR3 is 16 residues. The CDR3 is CASSPPRTSADYEQYF. CDR3 bases: TGTGCCAGCAGCCCACCGCGGACTAGCGCTGACTACGAGCAGTACTTC.

CDR3 nucleotide sequence: TGTGCCAGCAGTTTCCTGCCGGGGGGCAGATGGGCTTTCTTT. It yields the protein CASSFLPGGRWAFF. The chain couples TRBV28 to TRBJ1-1, with a weak D call TRBD1 (6 bases). The CDR3 length is 14 residues. CDR1 is MDHEN and CDR2 is SYDVKM in the germline V gene. V was trimmed by 3 bases and J by 11 bases, leaving 19 bases between them.

J is TRBJ1-1 and V is TRBV18; D not certain. In germline, CDR1 is KGHSH, CDR2 LQKENI. The CDR3 loop spans 15 amino acids. V was cut by 2 bases and J by 0 bases, with 10 bases left in between. The CDR3 sequence: CASSPITVMNTEAFF. The CDR3 region has the DNA TGTGCCAGCTCACCAATAACGGTCATGAACACTGAAGCTTTCTTT.

The rearrangement uses TRBV5-1 and TRBJ2-3, with 9 bases fitting TRBD2. This CDR3 is 15 amino acids long. Germline CDR1 reads SGHRS; CDR2 reads YFSETQ. J lost 6 bases, V lost 4 bases, and 9 bases had no gene match. CDR3: CASSRSSGGQDTQYF. The DNA of the CDR3 is TGCGCCAGCAGCCGGAGTAGCGGGGGCCAGGATACGCAGTATTTT.

This chain joins TRBV27 and TRBJ2-1; 10 bases align to TRBD1. Trimming removed 5 bases from V and 7 bases from J; junction bases left unmatched: 5. The CDR3 contains 14 residues. Per germline, CDR1 MNHEY and CDR2 SMNVEV (reference sequence). The CDR3 loop reads CASSLGQGWNEQFF. DNA of the CDR3: TGTGCCAGCAGTCTGGGACAGGGGTGGAATGAGCAGTTCTTC.

A word on this clone: Distinct nucleotide sequences in the sample also encode this CDR3. The chain employs TRBV14 and TRBJ1-2; 8 bases fit TRBD1. V gave up 1 base and J gave up 4 bases; unmatched junction bases: 2. This CDR3 contains 14 residues. CDR1 and CDR2 from the germline V gene are SGHDN and FVKESK. The CDR3 coding sequence is TGTGCCAGCAGCCAAGGGACAGGGCCCTATGGCTACACCTTC. This sequence encodes CASSQGTGPYGYTF.